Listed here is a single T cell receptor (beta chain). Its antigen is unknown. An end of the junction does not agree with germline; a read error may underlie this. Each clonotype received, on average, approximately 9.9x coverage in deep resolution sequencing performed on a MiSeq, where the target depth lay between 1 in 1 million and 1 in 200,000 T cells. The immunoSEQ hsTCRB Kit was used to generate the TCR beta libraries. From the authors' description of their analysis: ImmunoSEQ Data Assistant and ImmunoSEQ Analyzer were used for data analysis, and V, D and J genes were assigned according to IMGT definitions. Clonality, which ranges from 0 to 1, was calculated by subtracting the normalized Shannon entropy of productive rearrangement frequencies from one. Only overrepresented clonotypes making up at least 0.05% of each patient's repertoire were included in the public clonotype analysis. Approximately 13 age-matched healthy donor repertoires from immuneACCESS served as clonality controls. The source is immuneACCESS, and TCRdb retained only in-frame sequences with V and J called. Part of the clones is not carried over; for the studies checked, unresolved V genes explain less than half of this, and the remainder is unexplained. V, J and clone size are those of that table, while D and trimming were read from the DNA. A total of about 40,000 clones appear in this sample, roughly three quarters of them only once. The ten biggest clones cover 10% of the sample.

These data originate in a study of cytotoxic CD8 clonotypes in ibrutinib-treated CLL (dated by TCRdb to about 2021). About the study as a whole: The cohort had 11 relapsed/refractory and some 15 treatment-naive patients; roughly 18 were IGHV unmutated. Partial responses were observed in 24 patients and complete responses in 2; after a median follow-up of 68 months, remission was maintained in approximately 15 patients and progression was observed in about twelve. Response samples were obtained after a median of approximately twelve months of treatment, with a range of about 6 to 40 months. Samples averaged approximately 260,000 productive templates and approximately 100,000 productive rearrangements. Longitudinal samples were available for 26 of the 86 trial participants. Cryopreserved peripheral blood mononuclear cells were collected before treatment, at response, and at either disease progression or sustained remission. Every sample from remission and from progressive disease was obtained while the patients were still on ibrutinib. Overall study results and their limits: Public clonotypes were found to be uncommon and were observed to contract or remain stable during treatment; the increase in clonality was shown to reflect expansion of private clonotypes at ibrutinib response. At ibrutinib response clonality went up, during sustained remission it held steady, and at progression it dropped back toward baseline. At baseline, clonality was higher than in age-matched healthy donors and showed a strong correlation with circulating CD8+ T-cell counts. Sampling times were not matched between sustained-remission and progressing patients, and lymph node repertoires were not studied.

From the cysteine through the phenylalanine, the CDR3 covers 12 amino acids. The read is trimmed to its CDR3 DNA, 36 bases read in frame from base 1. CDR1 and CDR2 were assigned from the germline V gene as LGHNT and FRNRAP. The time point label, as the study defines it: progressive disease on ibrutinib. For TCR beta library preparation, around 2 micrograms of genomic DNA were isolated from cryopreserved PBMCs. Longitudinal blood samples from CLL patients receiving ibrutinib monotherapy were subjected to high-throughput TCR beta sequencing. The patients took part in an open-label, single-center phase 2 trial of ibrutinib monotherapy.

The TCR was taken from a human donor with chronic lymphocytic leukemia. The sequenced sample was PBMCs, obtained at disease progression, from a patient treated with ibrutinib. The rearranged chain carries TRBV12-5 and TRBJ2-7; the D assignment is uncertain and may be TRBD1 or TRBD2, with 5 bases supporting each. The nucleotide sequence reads TGTGCTAGTGGTTTGGGAAGGGTCCCCGAGGGGTTC. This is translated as CASGLGRVPEGF.